The clone carrying this TCR beta chain was seen ten or more times. Its antigen is currently unknown. This sample also contains other DNA sequences that code for the same CDR3. Under the authors' procedure: Built for papillary thyroid cancer, a distant-metastasis classifier drew on CDR3 differences across clinicopathological groups. Through MiXCR, TCRdb re-clonotyped the PCR reads. The V and J calls come from TCRdb's annotation, not from the publication. Counted here are 80,000 to 85,000 clones, around an eighth occurring once; the ten biggest clones make up roughly 9.1%. No patient received treatment before thyroid surgery. The entry originates in a study of metastatic and nonmetastatic thyroid tumors. Study-wide context: Repertoires from malignant and benign thyroid patients were compared across blood and tumor or nodule tissue. Study-level findings and limits: Benign nodules were reported to have significantly lower TCR beta diversity than malignant thyroid tumors, in blood and tumor.

V gave up 1 base and J gave up 3 bases; unmatched junction bases: 2. There are 14 residues in the CDR3. Germline values: CDR1 KGHSH, CDR2 LQKENI. This receptor was identified in a female donor with papillary thyroid cancer or a benign thyroid nodule (not recorded which). Some clones in this sample may be carry-over from other donors' samples. Sequencing was carried out using tumor tissue. The V gene is TRBV18, the J gene TRBJ1-2, with TRBD1 identical over 7 bases. The CDR3 bases are TGTGCCAGCTCACCACAGGGGGCGGACTATGGCTACACCTTC. This gives the protein CASSPQGADYGYTF.